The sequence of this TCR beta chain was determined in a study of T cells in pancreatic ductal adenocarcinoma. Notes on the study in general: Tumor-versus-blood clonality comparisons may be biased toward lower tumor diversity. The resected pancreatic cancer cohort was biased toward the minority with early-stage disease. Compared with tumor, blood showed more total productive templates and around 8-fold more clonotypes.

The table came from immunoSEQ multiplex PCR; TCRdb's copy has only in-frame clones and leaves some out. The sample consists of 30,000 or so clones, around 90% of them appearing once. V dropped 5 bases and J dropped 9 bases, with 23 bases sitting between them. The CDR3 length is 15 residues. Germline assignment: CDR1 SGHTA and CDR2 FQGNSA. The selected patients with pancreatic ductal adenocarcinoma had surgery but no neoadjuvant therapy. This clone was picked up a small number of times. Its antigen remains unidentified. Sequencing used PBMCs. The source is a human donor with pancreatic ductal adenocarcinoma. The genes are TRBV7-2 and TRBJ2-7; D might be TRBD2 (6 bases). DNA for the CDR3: TGTGCCAGCAGCCGGGTGGGGGGAGCCGGAGCAAGGCAGTACTTC. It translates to CASSRVGGAGARQYF.